The entry below describes one T cell receptor (beta chain). Its matching antigen is unknown. A second about 7 to 11 cycle PCR used barcoded and J-beta primers. Researchers report that a template-switch adaptor with 12 random nucleotides tagged each cDNA molecule. One entry per CDR3 protein results from TCRdb running MiXCR on the 5' RACE reads. Of about 780,000 distinct CDR3 sequences detected, about 42% appear once; the ten largest clones hold about a sixth. This entry comes from a study of blood T cells in healthy people across ages. Whole-study results and caveats: Unknown CMV status may confound age-related changes in expanded clones. Unsorted PBMC material precluded a definitive naive versus antigen-experienced comparison.

Per sample, at least 6 micrograms of total RNA were extracted. The CDR3 runs 17 residues. Germline CDR1 is SGHRS and CDR2 is YFSETQ. Trimming at V came to 6 bases and at J to 0 bases, leaving 8 bases not matched to a gene. The genes are TRBV5-1 and TRBJ2-1; 11 nucleotides line up with TRBD2. The receptor's source is a man aged 80 or over in good health. Sequencing was done on a sample of blood. The CDR3 sequence is CASIRGLAESSYNEQFF. The CDR3 DNA is TGCGCCAGCATCCGGGGACTAGCGGAAAGCTCCTACAATGAGCAGTTCTTC.